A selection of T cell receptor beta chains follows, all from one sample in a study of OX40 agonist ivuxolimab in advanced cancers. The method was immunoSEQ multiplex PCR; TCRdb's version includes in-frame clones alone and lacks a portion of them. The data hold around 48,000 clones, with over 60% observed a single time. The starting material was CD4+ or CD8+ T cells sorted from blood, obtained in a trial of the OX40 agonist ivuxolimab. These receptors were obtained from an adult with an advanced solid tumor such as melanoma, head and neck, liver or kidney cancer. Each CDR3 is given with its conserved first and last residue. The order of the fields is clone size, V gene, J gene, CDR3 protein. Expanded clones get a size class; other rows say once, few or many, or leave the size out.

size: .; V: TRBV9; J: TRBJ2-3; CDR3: CASSYATTDTQYF
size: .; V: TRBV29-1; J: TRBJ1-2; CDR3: CSVGTGGGYTF
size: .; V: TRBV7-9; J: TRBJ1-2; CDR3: CASSPLTGRNGYTF
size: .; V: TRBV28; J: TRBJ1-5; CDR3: CASSFPGFNQPQHF
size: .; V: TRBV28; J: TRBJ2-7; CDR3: CASRPTGGNEQYF
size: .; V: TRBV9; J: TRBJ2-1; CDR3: CASRSGAGEGNYNEQFF
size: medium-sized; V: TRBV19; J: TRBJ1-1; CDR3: CASTPGGLPMTEAFF
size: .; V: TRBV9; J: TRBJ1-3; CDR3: CASSPGGGNTIYF
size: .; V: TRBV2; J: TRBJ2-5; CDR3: CASSDRAETQYF
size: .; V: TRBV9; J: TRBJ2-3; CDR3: CASSVPTSNTDTQYF
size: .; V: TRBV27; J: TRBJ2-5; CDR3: CASSRSRGGGITQYF
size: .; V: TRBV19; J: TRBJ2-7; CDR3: CASSPGTGGTSLVEQYF
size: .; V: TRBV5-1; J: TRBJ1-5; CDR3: CASSFRSASNQPQHF
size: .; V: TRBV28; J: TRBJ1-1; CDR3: CASSPWGQGNTEAFF
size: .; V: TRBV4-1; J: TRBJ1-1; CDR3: CASSQPTWAGMNTEAFF
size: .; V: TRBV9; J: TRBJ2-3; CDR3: CASSSTGTRSTDTQYF
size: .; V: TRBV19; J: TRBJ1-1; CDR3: CASSISGTQNTEAFF
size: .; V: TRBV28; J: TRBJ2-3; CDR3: CASSLFPGSRRSTDTQYF
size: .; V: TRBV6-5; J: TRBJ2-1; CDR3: CASSQALAGEQFF
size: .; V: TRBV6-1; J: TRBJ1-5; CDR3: CASSEFSKNSNQPQHF
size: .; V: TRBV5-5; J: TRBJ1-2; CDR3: CASSLGDRVLNYGYTF
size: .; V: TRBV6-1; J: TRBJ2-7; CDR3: CASSALAGVLEQYF
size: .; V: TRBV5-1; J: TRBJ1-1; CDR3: CASSEQGENTEAFF
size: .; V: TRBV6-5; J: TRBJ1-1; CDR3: CASSGSGTGMTEAFF
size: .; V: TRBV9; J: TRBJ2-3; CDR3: CASSLAGGHGDTQYF
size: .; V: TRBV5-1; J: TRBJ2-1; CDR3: CASSYSGRAADEQFF
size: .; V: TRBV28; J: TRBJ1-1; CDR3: CASREGGERTEAFF
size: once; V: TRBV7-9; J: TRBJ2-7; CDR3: CASSFRGPAEQYF
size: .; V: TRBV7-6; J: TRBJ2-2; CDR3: CASSHGLLTGELFF
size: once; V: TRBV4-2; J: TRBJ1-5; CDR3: CASSRTGEQQPQHF